The entry that follows covers one T cell receptor (beta chain) sequence. This sample is drawn from a study of blood T cell repertoires in COVID-19. Across the study: T cells, B-cell-depleted T cells, or PBMCs provided the cDNA or gDNA that served as material.

Germline CDR1 MDHEN, CDR2 SYDVKM. This CDR3 comprises 14 residues. The V and J ends lost 7 bases and 15 bases, in that order; junction bases with no gene match: 18. Those who participated ranged in age from about 18 to 89 years and resided in roughly 26 US areas. TCRdb's table, derived via immunoSEQ multiplex PCR, lists solely in-frame clones and lacks some. The sample lists some 300,000 clones; roughly 89% were seen once. This clonotype was obtained from a woman aged 30 to 39 who had recovered from COVID-19. V usage is TRBV28 and J usage is TRBJ1-5, with TRBD1 matching 7 bases. Sequenced input: PBMCs or T cells enriched from blood (not recorded which). CDR3 coding DNA: TGTGCCAGCAAAGACAAACCCCGGACAGGCCGAATGCATTTT. It codes for CASKDKPRTGRMHF. Full variable domain (rest looked up from reference TRBV28 and TRBJ1-5): DVKVTQSSRYLVKRTGEKVFLECVQDMDHENMFWYRQDPGLGLRLIYFSYDVKMKEKGDIPEGYSVSREKKERFSLILESASTNQTSMYLCASKDKPRTGRMHFGDGTRLSIL.